This entry lists 31 T cell receptor beta chains sequenced from one sample in a study of blood T cell repertoires in COVID-19. Clones were sequenced by immunoSEQ multiplex PCR, and TCRdb holds only the in-frame ones, with some missing. The table records approximately 200,000 clones, around 94% of them present only once. The material sequenced was peripheral blood. The origin of the receptors is a man aged 30-40 years with COVID-19, enrolled during active disease.

V gene TRBV5-6 combines with J gene TRBJ2-2; the match to TRBD1 covers 7 bases. This CDR3 is built from 16 residues. With 6 bases clipped from V and 4 bases from J, the junction kept 12 bases outside the gene matches. CDR1 and CDR2 from the germline V gene are SGHDT and YYEEEE. The CDR3 DNA follows: TGTGCCAGCAACTTTAGTACAGGGGCCTCCACCGGGGAGCTGTTTTTT. Residues: CASNFSTGASTGELFF.

The chain combines TRBV20-1 with TRBJ1-1, with D unresolved. Per germline, CDR1 DFQATT and CDR2 SNEGSKA (reference sequence). Trimming left V 6 bases short and J 3 bases short, with 8 bases between. The CDR3 has 11 residues. The DNA of the CDR3 is TGCAGTGCGAACTTAGACACTGAAGCTTTCTTT. Translated: CSANLDTEAFF.

This chain connects TRBV12-3 or TRBV12-4 to TRBJ1-1, with D unresolved. The CDR3 is 13 residues long. Trimming shortened V by 3 bases and J by 5 bases, and 10 bases separated the two germline ends. CDR3 nucleotide sequence: TGTGCCAGCAGTTTCCTTTTCGGGACTGAAGCTTTCTTT. Protein: CASSFLFGTEAFF.

The chain has TRBV10-1 and TRBJ1-2; a possible D gene is TRBD1 (6 bases). Between the trimmed V and J ends, which lost 6 bases and 5 bases, there was a span of 16 bases. CDR1 and CDR2 from the germline V gene are WNHNN and SYGVQD (reference sequence). The CDR3 totals 14 residues. The chain's CDR3 is CASSVPQGAYGYTF. The CDR3 DNA reads as TGCGCCAGCAGCGTACCACAGGGAGCGTATGGCTACACCTTC.

This chain connects TRBV3-1 (or the pseudogene TRBV3-2) to TRBJ1-6; tentatively, D is TRBD1 (5 bases). The V end lost 4 bases, the J end lost 6 bases, and 16 bases lay between the germline ends. Germline values: CDR1 LGHDT, CDR2 YNNKEL (reference sequence). This CDR3 comprises 16 residues. The CDR3 here is CASSLTSGVSNSPLHF. The CDR3 coding sequence is TGTGCCAGCAGCCTGACTTCGGGGGTAAGTAATTCACCCCTCCACTTT.

Only a few counts were recorded for this clone. The chain uses TRBV5-1 and TRBJ1-1; D call uncertain. With 0 bases removed from V and 1 base from J, the gap between germline ends came to 7 bases. The CDR3 has 14 amino acids. The V gene's germline CDR1 is SGHRS and CDR2 YFSETQ. In DNA, the CDR3 is TGCGCCAGCAGCTTGGGGGGAGGGAACACTGAAGCTTTCTTT. This gives the protein CASSLGGGNTEAFF.

The gene calls are TRBV7-9 and TRBJ2-1; the match to TRBD1 covers 9 bases. The V segment lost 10 bases and the J segment 0 bases; nucleotides outside the gene matches: 4. This CDR3 spans 14 amino acids. The V gene's germline CDR1 is SEHNR and CDR2 FQNEAQ (reference sequence). The CDR3 region has the DNA TGTGCCACACAGGACAGGGGCTCCTACAATGAGCAGTTCTTC. Its protein is CATQDRGSYNEQFF. Full variable domain (missing parts from reference TRBV7-9 and TRBJ2-1): DTGVSQNPRHKITKRGQNVTFRCDPISEHNRLYWYRQTLGQGPEFLTYFQNEAQLEKSRLLSDRFSAERPKGSFSTLEIQRTEQGDSAMYLCATQDRGSYNEQFFGPGTRLTVL.

The chain recombines TRBV5-6 with TRBJ2-3; the D gene is possibly TRBD2 (5 bases). V dropped 2 bases and J dropped 6 bases, with 10 bases sitting between them. The CDR3 covers 13 residues. The germline gives CDR1 SGHDT, CDR2 YYEEEE. The CDR3 loop reads CASSLGSGDTQYF. The CDR3 DNA sequence: TGTGCCAGCAGCTTAGGGTCGGGGGATACGCAGTATTTT.

The chain has TRBV2 and TRBJ1-5; 7 bases align to TRBD1. Germline V gene sequence: CDR1 SNHLY, CDR2 FYNNEI. The CDR3 has 15 amino acids. The ends lost 5 bases at V and 4 bases at J; junction bases unmatched: 8. The CDR3 region has the DNA TGTGCCAGCAGTACGCGACAGGGTAAAAATCAGCCCCAGCATTTT. Its protein product is CASSTRQGKNQPQHF.

V gene TRBV19 combines with J gene TRBJ2-5, with TRBD1 matching 8 bases. With 4 bases clipped from V and 4 bases from J, the junction kept 2 bases outside the gene matches. Germline lookup yields CDR1 LNHDA and CDR2 SQIVND (reference sequence). The CDR3 totals 13 residues. CDR3 sequence (DNA): TGTGCCAGTAGTAGGACAGGGTCAGAGACCCAGTACTTC. This sequence encodes CASSRTGSETQYF.

This rearrangement joins TRBV7-3 to TRBJ1-5; D not certain. This CDR3 contains 13 residues. The ends were cut back, 2 bases at V and 6 bases at J, with 8 bases in the middle. CDR1 and CDR2 (germline): SGHTA, FQGTGA. CDR3 residues: CASSLSGGQPQHF. In DNA form, the CDR3 reads TGTGCCAGCAGCTTATCAGGAGGTCAGCCCCAGCATTTT.

This clone was detected only once. This chain joins TRBV5-6 and TRBJ1-1, with 8 bases aligning to TRBD1. With V trimmed by 4 bases and J by 11 bases, 7 bases remained unmatched. The germline gives CDR1 SGHDT, CDR2 YYEEEE. CDR3 length: 12 amino acids. CDR3 region: CASSPGQGWAFF. The CDR3 region has the DNA TGTGCCAGCAGCCCAGGACAGGGTTGGGCTTTCTTT.

This chain links TRBV20-1 with TRBJ1-1; D gene ambiguous. The CDR3 consists of 10 residues. Trimming cost V 3 bases and J 5 bases, with 4 bases left between them. CDR1 and CDR2 from the germline V gene are DFQATT and SNEGSKA (reference sequence). Here the CDR3 DNA reads TGCAGTGCTAGCGGGACTGAAGCTTTCTTT. Protein: CSASGTEAFF.

The rearrangement uses TRBV21-1 and TRBJ1-4; the tabulated D call, TRBD1, remains unverified against the DNA. TRBV21-1 is a listed pseudogene. This CDR3 contains 15 residues. This chain's CDR3 is CASSNWARSNEKLFF. CDR3 nucleotide sequence: TGTGCCAGCAGCAATTGGGCCCGCTCGAATGAAAAACTGTTTTTT.

The chain's CDR3 is CASSGQGDLMNTEAFF. CDR3 DNA sequence: TGCGCCAGCAGTGGACAGGGGGACTTAATGAACACTGAAGCTTTCTTT. The chain uses TRBV10-2 and TRBJ1-1, with 9 nucleotides matching TRBD1. The CDR3 length is 16 residues. The V segment lost 4 bases and the J segment 0 bases; nucleotides outside the gene matches: 6. CDR1 is WSHSY, CDR2 SAAADI, per germline.

This sequence joins TRBV15 and TRBJ1-5; unclear D gene. The germline CDR1 and CDR2 sequences are LNHNV and YYDKDF (reference sequence). This CDR3 is built from 13 residues. The V gene lost 1 base and the J gene lost 3 bases, with 4 bases spanning the gap. In DNA, the CDR3 is TGTGCCACCAGCAGAGGGCTCAATCAGCCCCAGCATTTT. This sequence encodes CATSRGLNQPQHF.

This sequence joins TRBV5-1 and TRBJ1-4; a possible D gene is TRBD1 (5 bases). The V and J ends lost 5 bases and 17 bases respectively, with 28 bases between them. This CDR3 spans 15 amino acids. CDR1 is SGHRS and CDR2 is YFSETQ in the germline V gene. The CDR3: CASSLVNRKNCSSFF. The CDR3, as DNA: TGCGCCAGCAGTTTAGTAAACAGGAAAAACTGTTCGAGTTTTTTT.

The rearrangement uses TRBV27 and TRBJ2-5; tentative D call: TRBD1 (5 bases). This CDR3 has 14 residues. Germline V gene lookup returns CDR1 MNHEY and CDR2 SMNVEV (reference sequence). Trimming left V 0 bases short and J 4 bases short, with 9 bases between. In DNA form, the CDR3 reads TGTGCCAGCAGTTTATCGCAGGGATCAGAGACCCAGTACTTC. It encodes CASSLSQGSETQYF.

The V gene is TRBV19, the J gene TRBJ1-6, with unresolved D. Germline V gene lookup returns CDR1 LNHDA and CDR2 SQIVND (reference sequence). The CDR3 is 14 amino acids. V was pared by 3 bases and J by 7 bases, with 10 bases between. The CDR3 DNA follows: TGTGCCAGTAGTATTGCGAGGGAAAATTCACCCCTCCACTTT. Amino acid sequence: CASSIARENSPLHF.

The chain recombines TRBV4-2 with TRBJ2-5; 7 nucleotides agree with TRBD1. The J segment lost 5 bases and the V segment lost 2 bases, leaving 14 bases of the junction unmatched. The germline V gene has CDR1 LGHNA and CDR2 YNFKEQ. The CDR3 runs 17 residues. The CDR3 DNA sequence: TGTGCCAGCAGCCAACAAATTACAGAGGGGGCTGGGGAGACCCAGTACTTC. This encodes CASSQQITEGAGETQYF.

V gene TRBV30 combines with J gene TRBJ1-2; 7 bases align to TRBD1. V was clipped by 1 base and J by 5 bases; unmatched bases: 4. The CDR3 is 13 amino acids. Looked up from germline, CDR1 is GTSNPN and CDR2 is SVGIG (reference sequence). CDR3 sequence reads: CAWSALQGYGYTF. Written as DNA, the CDR3 is TGTGCCTGGAGTGCACTACAGGGGTATGGCTACACCTTC.

The V gene is TRBV24-1, the J gene TRBJ2-3; no clear D gene. There are 13 residues in the CDR3. Germline CDR1 reads KGHDR; CDR2 reads SFDVKD. V was clipped by 0 bases and J by 2 bases, with 2 bases between them. CDR3 sequence reads: CATSDLYTDTQYF. The DNA for the CDR3 is TGTGCCACCAGTGATTTGTACACAGATACGCAGTATTTT.

The rearrangement joins TRBV29-1 to TRBJ1-1, with 7 bases lining up with TRBD1. Germline V gene sequence: CDR1 SQVTM, CDR2 ANQGSEA. The CDR3 has 13 amino acids. V shed 4 bases, J shed 8 bases, and the junction held 10 bases outside the gene matches. The CDR3 protein is CSVVADRLQEAFF. In nucleotides, the CDR3 is TGCAGCGTTGTTGCGGACAGGTTGCAAGAAGCTTTCTTT.

This clone has just one count. The chain links TRBV5-4 to TRBJ1-1; D remains unclear. The CDR3 covers 13 residues. With 2 bases removed from V and 2 bases from J, the gap between germline ends came to 7 bases. The germline V gene encodes CDR1 SGHNT and CDR2 YYREEE (reference sequence). The CDR3 is CASSLGVNTEAFF. CDR3 in DNA: TGTGCCAGCAGCTTAGGAGTCAACACTGAAGCTTTCTTT.

The CDR3 coding sequence is TGCGCCAGCAGCTTGGTATCCCAGGGTAGCTATGGCTACACCTTC. This codes for CASSLVSQGSYGYTF. J is TRBJ1-2 and V is TRBV5-1, with a possible D match to TRBD1 (5 bases). Germline V gene lookup returns CDR1 SGHRS and CDR2 YFSETQ. V lost 0 bases and J lost 4, with 13 bases in between. CDR3 length: 15 residues. Filled out from reference TRBV5-1 and TRBJ1-2, the complete variable domain reads KAGVTQTPRYLIKTRGQQVTLSCSPISGHRSVSWYQQTPGQGLQFLFEYFSETQRNKGNFPGRFSGRQFSNSRSEMNVSTLELGDSALYLCASSLVSQGSYGYTFGSGTRLTVV.

The chain combines TRBV9 with TRBJ2-1; 8 bases fit TRBD2. The CDR3 has 16 residues. Germline V gives CDR1 SGDLS, CDR2 YYNGEE. After removal of 3 bases from V and 6 bases from J, the junction contained 11 bases not matched to a gene. The CDR3 nucleotides read TGTGCCAGCAGCGGCAAAAGCGGGGGCCGGGGCAATGAGCAGTTCTTC. This sequence encodes CASSGKSGGRGNEQFF.

The chain uses TRBV27 and TRBJ2-2, with 7 bases matching TRBD2. J lost 5 bases, V lost 1 base, and 1 base had no gene match. CDR1 is MNHEY and CDR2 is SMNVEV in the germline V gene (reference sequence). The CDR3 totals 14 residues. CDR3 region: CASSLYGGTGELFF. CDR3 nucleotide sequence: TGTGCCAGCAGTTTATACGGGGGGACCGGGGAGCTGTTTTTT.

V is TRBV9 and J is TRBJ1-2, with 7 bases matching TRBD1. The CDR3 is 13 residues long. CDR1 and CDR2 from the germline V gene are SGDLS and YYNGEE. V shed 4 bases, J shed 3 bases, and the junction held 3 bases outside the gene matches. The CDR3 sequence is CASSSGQDYGYTF. CDR3 bases: TGTGCCAGCAGCTCCGGACAGGACTATGGCTACACCTTC.

The chain carries TRBV10-3 and TRBJ2-2, with TRBD2 matching over 11 bases. CDR1 and CDR2 (germline): ENHRY, SYGVKD. The V and J ends lost 5 bases and 9 bases, in that order; junction bases with no gene match: 8. This CDR3 spans 15 amino acids. CDR3 bases: TGTGCCATCAGTAGCCCTAGCGGGGGGTTTAGGGAGCTGTTTTTT. It translates to CAISSPSGGFRELFF.

The V gene is TRBV4-2, the J gene TRBJ2-4; 9 nucleotides agree with TRBD1. V was pared by 0 bases and J by 7 bases, with 4 bases of the junction left unmatched. The V gene's germline CDR1 is LGHNA and CDR2 YNFKEQ. The CDR3 runs 15 residues. The DNA for the CDR3 is TGTGCCAGCAGCCAAGACCTTGGACAGGGGAACATTCAGTACTTC. Translating gives CASSQDLGQGNIQYF.

The rearrangement uses TRBV18 and TRBJ2-3; no clear D. From germline, CDR1 is KGHSH and CDR2 LQKENI. V lost 3 bases, J lost 0 bases, and 22 bases lay in between. The CDR3 covers 19 residues. The CDR3 loop reads CASSPIQLSTDLSTDTQYF. The CDR3, as DNA: TGTGCCAGCTCACCGATACAGTTGTCCACCGACCTAAGCACAGATACGCAGTATTTT.